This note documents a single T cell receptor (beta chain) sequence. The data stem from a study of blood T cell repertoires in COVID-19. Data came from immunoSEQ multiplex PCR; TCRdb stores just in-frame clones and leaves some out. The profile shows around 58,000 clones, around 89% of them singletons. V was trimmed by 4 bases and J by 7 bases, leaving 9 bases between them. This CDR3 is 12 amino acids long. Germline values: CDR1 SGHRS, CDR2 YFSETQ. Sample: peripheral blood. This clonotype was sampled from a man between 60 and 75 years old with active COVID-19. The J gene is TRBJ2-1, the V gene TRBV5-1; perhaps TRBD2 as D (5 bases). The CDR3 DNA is TGCGCCAGCAGCGTCAGAGGGAATGAGCAGTTCTTC. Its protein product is CASSVRGNEQFF.